A single sample gave rise to the 14 T cell receptor beta chains below, sequenced in a study of T cell changes during pregnancy in multiple sclerosis. Sequencing was performed with immunoSEQ multiplex PCR; in TCRdb, only in-frame clones are kept and a portion is missing. Of around 50,000 clones in the sample, 80% to 95% were seen once. The specimen was CD4+ T cells from peripheral blood mononuclear cells, collected in the third trimester of pregnancy. These TCRs come from a female donor with multiple sclerosis, enrolled in a pregnancy study.

This chain links TRBV14 with TRBJ1-1; D not certain. The V gene lost 0 bases and the J gene lost 5 bases, with 16 bases spanning the gap. The CDR3 spans 16 residues. The V gene's germline CDR1 is SGHDN and CDR2 FVKESK. DNA for the CDR3: TGTGCCAGCAGCCAAGATCGGACTGGGTTAGCAACTGAAGCTTTCTTT. Encoded protein: CASSQDRTGLATEAFF.

The chain uses TRBV25-1 and TRBJ2-3, with D perhaps matching TRBD2 (7 bases). Looked up from germline, CDR1 is MGHDK and CDR2 is SYGVNS. Trimming stripped 0 bases from V and 6 bases from J, with 13 bases between. CDR3 length: 15 amino acids. The CDR3 spells CASSEYRGGVDTQYF. The CDR3 DNA follows: TGTGCCAGCAGTGAATATAGGGGGGGGGTCGATACGCAGTATTTT.

The rearrangement links TRBV10-3 to TRBJ1-2, with D possibly TRBD1 on 6 matching bases. CDR3 length: 13 residues. Germline-derived CDR1 and CDR2 are ENHRY and SYGVKD. With 4 bases removed from V and 6 bases from J, the gap between germline ends came to 12 bases. CDR3 loop: CAISGQGHDGYTF. As DNA, the CDR3 is TGTGCCATCAGTGGTCAGGGGCATGATGGCTACACCTTC.

The chain employs TRBV5-4 and TRBJ2-5, with TRBD2 as a possible D gene (5 bases). The V gene's germline CDR1 is SGHNT and CDR2 YYREEE (reference sequence). This CDR3 is built from 13 residues. The V and J ends lost 4 bases and 5 bases respectively, with 12 bases between them. The CDR3 DNA is TGTGCCAGCAGCCATGGCTCGGGGGAGACCCAGTACTTC. This sequence encodes CASSHGSGETQYF.

This chain joins TRBV18 and TRBJ1-1; 7 bases are shared with TRBD1. Germline CDR1 and CDR2: KGHSH and LQKENI. The CDR3 covers 13 residues. J gave up 1 base and V 8 bases, and 4 bases lay outside the gene matches. The CDR3 loop is CASRGTANTEAFF. The CDR3 DNA sequence: TGTGCCAGCAGGGGGACAGCGAACACTGAAGCTTTCTTT.

The V gene is TRBV18, the J gene TRBJ1-2; 10 bases agree with TRBD1. CDR3 length: 15 residues. After removal of 10 bases from V and 7 bases from J, the junction contained 15 bases not matched to a gene. CDR1 is KGHSH and CDR2 is LQKENI in the germline V gene. The CDR3: CATAKGQGDGSGYTF. The CDR3 nucleotides are TGTGCCACCGCAAAAGGACAGGGGGATGGTAGTGGCTACACCTTC. Based on the CDR3 plus reference TRBV18 and TRBJ1-2, the full variable domain is NAGVMQNPRHLVRRRGQEARLRCSPMKGHSHVYWYRQLPEEGLKFMVYLQKENIIDESGMPKERFSAEFPKEGPSILRIQQVVRGDSAAYFCATAKGQGDGSGYTFGSGTRLTVV.

The J gene is TRBJ2-5, the V gene TRBV9, with 7 bases matching TRBD2. The CDR3 has 15 amino acids. Germline loops: CDR1 SGDLS, CDR2 YYNGEE. The V gene end was trimmed by 0 bases and the J gene end by 5 bases; junction bases not matched to a gene: 7. The CDR3 DNA follows: TGTGCCAGCAGCGTAGGGGCAGGGAGGGACGAGACCCAGTACTTC. As protein: CASSVGAGRDETQYF.

The chain recombines TRBV7-9 with TRBJ1-6; 9 bases match TRBD1. Trimming took 0 bases from V and 10 from J; bases not matched to a gene: 7. This CDR3 has 16 residues. Germline V CDR1 and CDR2: SEHNR, FQNEAQ (reference sequence). The CDR3 loop reads CASSLAGTGTLSPLHF. The CDR3 DNA follows: TGTGCCAGCAGCTTAGCCGGGACAGGGACATTATCACCCCTCCACTTT.

This clone was counted only a few times. As DNA, the CDR3 is TGTGCCAGCACTTCCTATAATTCACCCCTCCACTTT. Translating it yields CASTSYNSPLHF. V is TRBV2 and J is TRBJ1-6, with no clear D. CDR3 length: 12 amino acids. The germline V and J ends were trimmed by 7 bases and 1 base, with 2 bases remaining between them. Per germline, CDR1 SNHLY and CDR2 FYNNEI.

The chain carries TRBV18 and TRBJ2-5; 10 nucleotides agree with TRBD2. This CDR3 spans 17 amino acids. The V gene end was trimmed by 3 bases and the J gene end by 5 bases; junction bases not matched to a gene: 12. Germline-derived CDR1 and CDR2 are KGHSH and LQKENI. CDR3 region: CASSPFFIAGGRETQYF. The CDR3 nucleotides read TGTGCCAGCTCACCGTTTTTTATAGCGGGGGGCCGGGAGACCCAGTACTTC.

The count of this clone is one. This chain uses TRBV5-3 with TRBJ1-1; perhaps TRBD1 as D (6 bases). TRBV5-3 is classed as an ORF, of uncertain function. The CDR3 is made up of 16 amino acids. V gave up 4 bases and J gave up 1 base, with 17 bases separating them. The CDR3 DNA follows: TGTGCCAGAAGCCTGACAGACCCGGGACAGAACACTGAAGCTTTCTTT. Its translation: CARSLTDPGQNTEAFF.

The chain is built from TRBV19 and TRBJ1-1; possible D gene TRBD1, 6 bases. The V end lost 3 bases, the J end lost 1 base, and 9 bases lay between the germline ends. The V gene's germline CDR1 is LNHDA and CDR2 SQIVND (reference sequence). The CDR3 length is 14 residues. The DNA for the CDR3 is TGTGCCAGTAGTATTGGGGGGGCGAACACTGAAGCTTTCTTT. Translating it yields CASSIGGANTEAFF.

The chain links TRBV6-1 to TRBJ2-5; D may be TRBD2 (7 bases). This CDR3 region has 14 residues. Trimming stripped 7 bases from V and 4 bases from J, with 16 bases between. Germline CDR1 reads MNHNS; CDR2 reads SASEGT. CDR3 nucleotide sequence: TGTGCCAGCAACCATGCGGGGGCGGGAGAGACCCAGTACTTC. It specifies CASNHAGAGETQYF.

The V and J genes are TRBV7-2 and TRBJ2-3, with TRBD2 matching 8 bases. The CDR3 is 14 residues long. Germline trimming cut 4 bases from V and 6 bases from J; bases unmatched to any gene: 6. In germline, CDR1 is SGHTA, CDR2 FQGNSA. CDR3 residues: CASSSLAGRDTQYF. The CDR3 DNA sequence: TGTGCCAGCAGCTCCTTAGCGGGGAGGGATACGCAGTATTTT.